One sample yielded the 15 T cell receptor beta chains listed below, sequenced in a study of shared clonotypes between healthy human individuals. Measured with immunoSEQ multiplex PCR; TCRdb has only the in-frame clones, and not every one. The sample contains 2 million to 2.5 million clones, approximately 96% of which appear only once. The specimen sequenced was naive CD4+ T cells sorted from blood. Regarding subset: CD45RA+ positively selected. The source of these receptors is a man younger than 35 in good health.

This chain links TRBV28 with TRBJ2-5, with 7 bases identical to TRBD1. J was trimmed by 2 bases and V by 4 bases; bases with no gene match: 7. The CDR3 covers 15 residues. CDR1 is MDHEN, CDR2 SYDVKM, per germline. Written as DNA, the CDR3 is TGTGCCAGCAGTTCAGACAGGGAGACTCAAGAGACCCAGTACTTC. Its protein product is CASSSDRETQETQYF. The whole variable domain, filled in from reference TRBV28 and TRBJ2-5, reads DVKVTQSSRYLVKRTGEKVFLECVQDMDHENMFWYRQDPGLGLRLIYFSYDVKMKEKGDIPEGYSVSREKKERFSLILESASTNQTSMYLCASSSDRETQETQYFGPGTRLLVL.

The CDR3 DNA is TGTGCCTGGAGTGCCTCTGGTAATAGCAATCAGCCCCAGCATTTT. Its protein is CAWSASGNSNQPQHF. This chain links TRBV30 with TRBJ1-5; D call uncertain. V was clipped by 1 base and J by 0 bases, with 10 bases between them. Germline V CDR1 and CDR2: GTSNPN, SVGIG (reference sequence). The CDR3 length is 15 residues.

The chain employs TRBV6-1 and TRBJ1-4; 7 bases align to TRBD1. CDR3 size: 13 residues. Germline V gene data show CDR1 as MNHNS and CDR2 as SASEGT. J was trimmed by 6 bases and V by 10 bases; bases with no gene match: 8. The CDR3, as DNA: TGTGCCACCAAGACAGGGTTTGATGAAAAACTGTTTTTT. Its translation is CATKTGFDEKLFF.

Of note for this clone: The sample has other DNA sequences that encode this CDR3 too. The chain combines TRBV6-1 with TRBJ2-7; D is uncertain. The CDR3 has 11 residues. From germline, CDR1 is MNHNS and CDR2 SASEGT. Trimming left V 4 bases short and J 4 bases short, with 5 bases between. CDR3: CASSVSYEQYF. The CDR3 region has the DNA TGTGCCAGCAGTGTCAGTTACGAGCAGTACTTC.

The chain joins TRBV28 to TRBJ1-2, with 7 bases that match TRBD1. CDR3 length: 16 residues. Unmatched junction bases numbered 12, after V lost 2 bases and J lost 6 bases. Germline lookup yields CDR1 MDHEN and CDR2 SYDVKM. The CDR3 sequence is CASSLRAGGEYNGYTF. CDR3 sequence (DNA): TGTGCCAGCAGTTTACGGGCAGGGGGGGAGTATAATGGCTACACCTTC.

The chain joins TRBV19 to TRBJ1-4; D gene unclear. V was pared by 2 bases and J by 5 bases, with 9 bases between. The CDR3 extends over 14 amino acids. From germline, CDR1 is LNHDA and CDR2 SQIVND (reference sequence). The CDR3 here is CASSIIGGNEKLFF. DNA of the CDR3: TGTGCCAGTAGTATAATAGGCGGAAATGAAAAACTGTTTTTT.

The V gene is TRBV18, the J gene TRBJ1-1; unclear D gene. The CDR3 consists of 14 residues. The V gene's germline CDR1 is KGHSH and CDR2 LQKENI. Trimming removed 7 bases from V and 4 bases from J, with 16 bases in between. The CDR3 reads CASCEKLGGTEAFF. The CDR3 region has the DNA TGTGCCAGCTGTGAAAAGCTGGGTGGCACTGAAGCTTTCTTT.

The CDR3 sequence is CSVGGGNNGYTF. CDR3 bases: TGCAGCGTTGGAGGGGGCAACAATGGCTACACCTTC. The V gene is TRBV29-1, the J gene TRBJ1-2; 7 bases agree with TRBD1. Losses at the gene ends were 4 bases for V and 6 bases for J; bases not matched to a gene: 5. Looked up from germline, CDR1 is SQVTM and CDR2 is ANQGSEA. The CDR3 is made up of 12 amino acids. The entire variable domain, with the rest obtained from reference TRBV29-1 and TRBJ1-2, is as follows: SAVISQKPSRDICQRGTSLTIQCQVDSQVTMMFWYRQQPGQSLTLIATANQGSEATYESGFVIDKFPISRPNLTFSTLTVSNMSPEDSSIYLCSVGGGNNGYTFGSGTRLTVV.

The CDR3 here is CASSWDREQPQHF. Written as DNA, the CDR3 is TGCGCCAGCAGCTGGGACCGTGAGCAGCCCCAGCATTTT. The V call is TRBV5-1, the J call TRBJ1-5, with a weak D call TRBD1 (5 bases). This CDR3 region has 13 residues. The V and J ends lost 3 bases and 7 bases respectively, with 11 bases between them. Germline CDR1 and CDR2: SGHRS and YFSETQ.

The chain's CDR3 is CASMKGNTEAFF. In nucleotides, the CDR3 is TGTGCCAGCATGAAAGGGAACACTGAAGCTTTCTTT. The chain combines TRBV25-1 with TRBJ1-1; D is unresolved. Trimming cost V 7 bases and J 1 base, with 7 bases left between them. Germline V gene lookup returns CDR1 MGHDK and CDR2 SYGVNS. The CDR3 length is 12 residues.

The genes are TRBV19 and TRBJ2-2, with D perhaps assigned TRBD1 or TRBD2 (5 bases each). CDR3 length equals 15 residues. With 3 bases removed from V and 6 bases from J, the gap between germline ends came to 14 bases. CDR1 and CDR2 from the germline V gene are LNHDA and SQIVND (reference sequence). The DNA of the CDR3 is TGTGCCAGTAGTATCGGGACCGTAGGAGCCGGGGAGCTGTTTTTT. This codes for CASSIGTVGAGELFF.

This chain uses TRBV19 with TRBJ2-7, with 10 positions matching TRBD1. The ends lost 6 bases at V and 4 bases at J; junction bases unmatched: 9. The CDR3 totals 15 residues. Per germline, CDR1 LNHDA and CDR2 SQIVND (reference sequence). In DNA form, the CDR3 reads TGTGCCAGTAGCACAAGGACAGGGGGTCGATACGAGCAGTACTTC. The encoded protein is CASSTRTGGRYEQYF.

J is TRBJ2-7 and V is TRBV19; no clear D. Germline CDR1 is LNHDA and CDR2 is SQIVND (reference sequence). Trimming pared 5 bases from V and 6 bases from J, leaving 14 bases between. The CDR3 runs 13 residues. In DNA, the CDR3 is TGTGCCAGTAGTGGTGGATTCCTTCCCGAGCAGTACTTC. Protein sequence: CASSGGFLPEQYF.

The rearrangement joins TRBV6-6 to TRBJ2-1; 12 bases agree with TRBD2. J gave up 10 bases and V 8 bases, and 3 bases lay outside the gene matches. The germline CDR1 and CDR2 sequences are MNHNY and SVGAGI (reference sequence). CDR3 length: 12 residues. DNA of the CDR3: TGTGCCAGCCCTAGCGGGAGGGCCGAGCAGTTCTTC. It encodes CASPSGRAEQFF.

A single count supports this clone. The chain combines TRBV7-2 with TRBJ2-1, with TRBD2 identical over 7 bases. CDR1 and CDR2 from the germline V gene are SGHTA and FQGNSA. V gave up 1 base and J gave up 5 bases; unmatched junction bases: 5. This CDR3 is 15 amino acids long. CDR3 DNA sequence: TGTGCCAGCAGCTTAGAAGGGACTACTGACAATGAGCAGTTCTTC. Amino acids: CASSLEGTTDNEQFF.